The rows below give T cell receptor beta chains drawn from one sample of a study of T cells in Graves' hyperthyroidism and ophthalmopathy. TCRdb called the multiplex PCR reads again in MiXCR, with one record for every CDR3 protein. The sample shows around 340,000 distinct CDR3 sequences, 18% of them seen only once. The sequencing sample was made of blood. These receptors all stem from a woman aged 40 to 49 with Graves' ophthalmopathy. Each CDR3 is given with its conserved first and last residue. A D gene is named only where the DNA matches it firmly. Some rows mark clone size as missing; the rest say once, few, many or name a class of expanded clone.

J: TRBJ2-7; size: many; V: TRBV20-1; D: NA; CDR3: CSAQVLFDEQYF; DNA: TGCAGTGCCCAAGTACTCTTTGACGAGCAGTACTTC
J: TRBJ1-2; size: NA; V: TRBV11-2; D: NA; CDR3: CASSLEGSTANYGYTF; DNA: TGTGCCAGCAGCTTAGAGGGTTCGACAGCCAACTATGGCTACACCTTC
J: TRBJ2-2; size: many; V: TRBV11-2; D: TRBD2; CDR3: CASSPTYAGGANTGELFF; DNA: TGTGCCAGCAGCCCTACCTACGCGGGAGGCGCGAACACCGGGGAGCTGTTTTTT
J: TRBJ1-2; size: NA; V: TRBV7-9; D: TRBD1; CDR3: CASSPTRGFGYTF; DNA: TGTGCCAGCAGCCCCACCAGGGGGTTTGGCTACACCTTC
J: TRBJ2-5; size: NA; V: TRBV20-1; D: TRBD2; CDR3: CSASPPFAGEGTQYF; DNA: TGCAGTGCTAGCCCCCCGTTTGCGGGAGAAGGGACCCAGTACTTC
J: TRBJ2-2; size: many; V: TRBV28; D: NA; CDR3: CASSTGTVRTGELFF; DNA: TGTGCCAGCAGCACCGGGACCGTAAGAACCGGGGAGCTGTTTTTT
J: TRBJ2-5; size: NA; V: TRBV3-1; D: NA; CDR3: CASSQDIRGRGETQYF; DNA: TGTGCCAGCAGCCAAGATATTCGGGGGCGCGGGGAGACCCAGTACTTC
J: TRBJ1-1; size: NA; V: TRBV25-1; D: NA; CDR3: CASSDVGGVAEAFF; DNA: TGTGCCAGCAGTGATGTGGGCGGGGTGGCTGAAGCTTTCTTT
J: TRBJ2-7; size: many; V: TRBV3-1; D: TRBD1; CDR3: CASSDNDRARREQYF; DNA: TGTGCCAGCAGCGACAACGACAGGGCTCGGCGCGAGCAGTACTTC
J: TRBJ2-7; size: NA; V: TRBV7-6; D: NA; CDR3: CASSLRAKGPYEQYF; DNA: TGTGCCAGCAGCTTACGGGCGAAAGGCCCCTACGAGCAGTACTTC
J: TRBJ1-2; size: NA; V: TRBV25-1; D: NA; CDR3: CASSDGGRGYTF; DNA: TGTGCCAGCAGTGACGGGGGACGTGGCTACACCTTC